This T cell receptor (beta chain) was sequenced in a study of technical replicates of blood from several donors. Sequencing was performed with immunoSEQ multiplex PCR; in TCRdb, only in-frame clones are kept and a portion is missing. Seen here are approximately 70,000 clones, 80% to 95% observed once, and the top ten hold 4.7%. The trim removed 4 bases at V and 0 bases at J, leaving 6 bases unmatched. Germline V gives CDR1 SGHNT, CDR2 YYREEE (reference sequence). The CDR3 has 17 residues. The sequencing input was PBMCs. This clonotype originated in a human donor in good health. Some clones in this sample may be carry-over from other donors' samples. The chain recombines TRBV5-4 with TRBJ2-1, with 11 bases lining up with TRBD2. CDR3 loop: CASSPVAGGISYNEQFF. The CDR3 bases are TGTGCCAGCAGCCCCGTAGCGGGAGGGATCTCCTACAATGAGCAGTTCTTC. Full variable domain (outside the CDR3, taken from reference TRBV5-4 and TRBJ2-1): ETGVTQSPTHLIKTRGQQVTLRCSSQSGHNTVSWYQQALGQGPQFIFQYYREEENGRGNFPPRFSGLQFPNYSSELNVNALELDDSALYLCASSPVAGGISYNEQFFGPGTRLTVL.